A selection of T cell receptor beta chains follows, all from one sample in a study of vaccination and CD4 T cells after COVID-19. No antigen is known for these receptors. In TCRdb, the PCR reads were re-called with MiXCR into one record per CDR3 protein. Of under 11,000 distinct CDR3 sequences detected, roughly 26% appear once; the ten largest clones hold around 22%. The sequencing sample was made of cultured CD4+ T cells from blood. The receptors shown here come from a human donor with COVID-19. Each CDR3 is given with its conserved first and last residue. D genes are given only for firm matches. Clone size is given for some rows only: seen once, a few or many times, or a class if the clone is expanded.

>few|14|TRBV6-1|TRBD1|TRBJ1-1
TGTGCCAGCAGTGTGGACAGGGTGAACACTGAAGCTTTCTTT
CASSVDRVNTEAFF
>few|14|TRBV6-5|NA|TRBJ2-7
TGTGCCAGCAGTTACGGGGACAATTCTAACGAGCAGTACTTC
CASSYGDNSNEQYF
>NA|15|TRBV5-4|NA|TRBJ2-3
TGTGCCAGCAGCTCCGAGCTAAGGGCCACAGATACGCAGTATTTT
CASSSELRATDTQYF
>few|15|TRBV18|NA|TRBJ2-2
TGTGCCAGCTCACCACGACAGGACAACACCGGGGAGCTGTTTTTT
CASSPRQDNTGELFF
>few|11|TRBV11-2|NA|TRBJ1-2
TGTGCCAGCAGCTCTGGACTAAAACAGAACTTC
CASSSGLKQNF
>few|16|TRBV11-2|TRBD1|TRBJ1-5
TGTGCCAGCAGCGATAAGGGGGCGGGGGGCAATCAGCCCCAGCATTTT
CASSDKGAGGNQPQHF
>NA|11|TRBV7-2|NA|TRBJ1-1
TGTGCCAGCAGCTTGGGCGCGGGCGCTTTCTTT
CASSLGAGAFF
>few|15|TRBV28|NA|TRBJ1-2
TGTGCCAGCAGTGCCGGGACGGCAGCTAACTATGGCTACACCTTC
CASSAGTAANYGYTF
>few|16|TRBV2|TRBD1|TRBJ1-5
TGTGCCAGCAGGCCGCACAGGGGGATGAGCAATCAGCCCCAGCATTTT
CASRPHRGMSNQPQHF
>few|15|TRBV20-1|NA|TRBJ1-5
TGCAGTGCTAGAGATGCCGGGTTTATCAATCAGCCCCAGCATTTT
CSARDAGFINQPQHF
>few|16|TRBV7-3|NA|TRBJ2-5
TGTGCCAGCAGCTTAACGCCTACAAACAGCAAAGAGACCCAGTACTTC
CASSLTPTNSKETQYF
>NA|15|TRBV7-7|TRBD1|TRBJ1-2
TGTGCTAGCAGCGCAATTACAGGGGGACCGGGGGGCTACACCTTC
CASSAITGGPGGYTF
>few|14|TRBV19|NA|TRBJ1-6
TGTGCCAGTAGCAACCGGGGTTATAATTCACCCCTCCACTTT
CASSNRGYNSPLHF
>NA|16|TRBV6-5|TRBD2|TRBJ2-2
TGTGCCAGCAGTTGGACTAGCGGGGCTCGGGGCGGGGAGCTGTTTTTT
CASSWTSGARGGELFF
>NA|13|TRBV5-4|NA|TRBJ2-5
TGTGCCAGCAGCTTGGCCAGGCAAGAGACCCAGTACTTC
CASSLARQETQYF
>few|14|TRBV6-2/TRBV6-3|NA|TRBJ1-2
TGTGCCAGCAGTTACTCGAGGGGGAGCTATGGCTACACCTTC
CASSYSRGSYGYTF
>NA|15|TRBV19|TRBD1|TRBJ1-2
TGTGCCAGTAGTCAGACAGGGTTCGGACGCTATGGCTACACCTTC
CASSQTGFGRYGYTF
>few|13|TRBV7-2|NA|TRBJ1-1
TGTGCCAGCAGGGGCAGAGGGAACACTGAAGCTTTCTTT
CASRGRGNTEAFF
>few|13|TRBV6-4|NA|TRBJ1-1
TGTGCCACCAGGGCGGCGGCGAACACTGAAGCTTTCTTT
CATRAAANTEAFF
>NA|15|TRBV28|NA|TRBJ1-1
TGTGCCAGCAGTTCCCAACGGCCGGGTGGGACTGAAGCTTTCTTT
CASSSQRPGGTEAFF
>few|16|TRBV5-4|TRBD2|TRBJ2-1
TGTGCCAGCAGCTTGGCCCGGGGGGGGACCTACAATGAGCAGTTCTTC
CASSLARGGTYNEQFF
>few|17|TRBV7-9|TRBD1|TRBJ1-2
TGTGCCAGCAGCTTACAAGCCGGGACAGGGGACCTTCGAGGCTACACCTTC
CASSLQAGTGDLRGYTF
>NA|15|TRBV6-7|TRBD1|TRBJ1-3
TGTGCCAGCCTGGACAGGACGAGCTCTGGAAACACCATATATTTT
CASLDRTSSGNTIYF
>few|14|TRBV6-1|NA|TRBJ1-6
TGTGCCAGCACCGGAAAGGCCCTCGGAACACCCCTCCACTTT
CASTGKALGTPLHF
>NA|16|TRBV2|NA|TRBJ2-3
TGTGCCAGCAGCAGGGCAGGGGGGACCGGAACAGATACGCAGTATTTT
CASSRAGGTGTDTQYF
>NA|15|TRBV5-1|NA|TRBJ2-5
TGCGCCAGCAGCCCAGGCGGGACAAGCAGAGAGACCCAGTACTTC
CASSPGGTSRETQYF
>NA|16|TRBV4-1|TRBD2|TRBJ2-1
TGCGCCACCGGACTAGCGGGCTTGAGCTCCTACAATGAGCAGTTCTTC
CATGLAGLSSYNEQFF
>few|12|TRBV28|NA|TRBJ1-2
TGTGCCACTGGGGGTTACCTCCTTGGCTACACCTTC
CATGGYLLGYTF
>NA|14|TRBV2|TRBD2|TRBJ2-3
TGTGCCAGCCGCTCCGGGGGGGCCTCGAATACGCAGTATTTT
CASRSGGASNTQYF
>NA|14|TRBV7-6|NA|TRBJ2-5
TGTGCCAGCAGCTTAGAGCCAGCTCAAGAGACCCAGTACTTC
CASSLEPAQETQYF
>NA|15|TRBV7-9|NA|TRBJ1-6
TGTGCCAGCAGCTTATCCGGGAAGGGTAATTCACCCCTCCACTTT
CASSLSGKGNSPLHF
>NA|12|TRBV30|NA|TRBJ1-4
TGTGCCTGGAGTGTAAGGCACGAAAAACTGTTTTTT
CAWSVRHEKLFF
>NA|15|TRBV5-4|TRBD1|TRBJ1-6
TGTGCCAGCAGCTTAGGACAGGGCCTTAACTCACCCCTCCACTTT
CASSLGQGLNSPLHF
>few|16|TRBV6-2/TRBV6-3|TRBD1|TRBJ2-2
TGTGCCAGCAGGGCGGACAGGGGATATGGCACCGGGGAGCTGTTTTTT
CASRADRGYGTGELFF
>NA|16|TRBV6-4|TRBD2|TRBJ2-3
TGTGCCAGCAGTGACAGCACTAGCGGGGGATTAGATACGCAGTATTTT
CASSDSTSGGLDTQYF
>NA|15|TRBV5-8|TRBD2|TRBJ2-5
TGTGTCAGCAGCGCGGGACTAGCCGGGTCGGAGACCCAGTACTTC
CVSSAGLAGSETQYF